The entry that follows covers one T cell receptor beta chain sequence. Its antigen is unidentified. This specimen belongs to a study of early T cells in non-severe SARS-CoV-2 infection. For the study at large: Unpaired chains resulted from sequencing bulk RNA of unsorted whole blood.

With V trimmed by 6 bases and J by 4 bases, 8 bases remained unmatched. This CDR3 comprises 13 residues. The germline V gene has CDR1 SQVTM and CDR2 ANQGSEA. Study-wide results and limits: VDJdb-based matching was biased toward anti-spike CD8 responses and missed private and CD4 specificities.

Unique molecular identifiers were added to individual cDNA molecules. MiXCR was run by TCRdb on the 5' RACE reads, yielding one entry per CDR3 protein. The sample has approximately 42,000 distinct CDR3 sequences; 6% to 7.5% are singletons. The sequenced sample consisted of whole blood. The TCR was taken from an adult who was a healthcare worker with PCR-confirmed SARS-CoV-2 infection or an uninfected control (not recorded which). This chain links TRBV29-1 with TRBJ2-5; 7 bases agree with TRBD1. Here the CDR3 reads CSVIKGAPETQYF. CDR3 nucleotides: TGCAGCGTGATCAAGGGGGCTCCAGAGACCCAGTACTTC.